What follows describes a single T cell receptor beta chain. The CDR3 is 14 amino acids. Trimming stripped 0 bases from V and 2 bases from J, with 8 bases between. Germline loops: CDR1 SGHRS, CDR2 YFSETQ. The data are from a study of T cell responses to AZD1222 COVID-19 vaccine. This table comes from immunoSEQ multiplex PCR, and its TCRdb copy is limited to in-frame clones, with some not included. The sample consists of tens of thousands of clones, about 80% of them appearing once. The TCR originated in an adult in good health. Material: peripheral blood, obtained on day 0 of AZD1222 vaccination. The chain has TRBV5-1 and TRBJ1-2, with D uncertain. The CDR3 here is CASSLGHINYGYTF. In nucleotides, the CDR3 is TGCGCCAGCAGCTTGGGACACATAAACTATGGCTACACCTTC.